This T cell receptor beta chain was recorded in a study of cytomegalovirus exposure and HLA in healthy donors. CDR3 length equals 13 residues. Per germline, CDR1 MNHEY and CDR2 SVGAGI. Trimming took 7 bases from V and 4 from J; bases not matched to a gene: 6. PCR employed 60 Vbeta and 13 Jbeta primers. The data were produced by immunoSEQ multiplex PCR, yet TCRdb's version contains in-frame clones alone and is incomplete. This table has about 35,000 clones, 80% appearing once. This clone appeared a few times. This rearrangement joins TRBV6-5 to TRBJ1-1; 7 bases are shared with TRBD1. This TCR was recovered from a male donor in good health and CMV-seronegative. The sample comprised PBMCs. DNA for the CDR3: TGTGCCAGCAAACTAGGGGGCGGCACTGAAGCTTTCTTT. It yields the protein CASKLGGGTEAFF.